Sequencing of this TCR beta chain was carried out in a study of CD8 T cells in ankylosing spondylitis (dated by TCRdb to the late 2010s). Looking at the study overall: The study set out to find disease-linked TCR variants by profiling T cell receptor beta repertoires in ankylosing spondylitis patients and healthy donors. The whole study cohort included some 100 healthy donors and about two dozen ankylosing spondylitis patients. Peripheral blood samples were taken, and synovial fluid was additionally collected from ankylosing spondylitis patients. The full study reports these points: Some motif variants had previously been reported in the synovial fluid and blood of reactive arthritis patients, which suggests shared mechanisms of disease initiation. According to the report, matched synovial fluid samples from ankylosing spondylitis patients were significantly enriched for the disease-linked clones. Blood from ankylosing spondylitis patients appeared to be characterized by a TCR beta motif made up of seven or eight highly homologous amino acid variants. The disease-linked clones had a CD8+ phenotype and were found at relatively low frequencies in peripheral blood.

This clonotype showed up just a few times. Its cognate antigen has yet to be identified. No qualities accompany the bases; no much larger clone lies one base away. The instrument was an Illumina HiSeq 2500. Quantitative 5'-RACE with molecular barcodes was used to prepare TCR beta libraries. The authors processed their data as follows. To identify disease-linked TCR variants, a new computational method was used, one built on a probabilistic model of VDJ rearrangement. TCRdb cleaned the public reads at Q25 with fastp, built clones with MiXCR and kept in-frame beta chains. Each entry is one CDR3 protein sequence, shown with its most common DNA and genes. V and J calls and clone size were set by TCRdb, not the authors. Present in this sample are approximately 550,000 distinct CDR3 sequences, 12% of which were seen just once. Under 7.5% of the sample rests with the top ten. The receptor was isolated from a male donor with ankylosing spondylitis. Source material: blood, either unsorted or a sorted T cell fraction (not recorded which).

The CDR3 amino acid sequence is: CASSLDRGTAGGPTSSYNEQFF. The DNA sequence follows: TGTGCCAGCAGTTTGGACAGGGGGACAGCGGGAGGACCTACGAGCTCCTACAATGAGCAGTTCTTC. Rearrangement joined TRBV28 to TRBJ2-1; the best D guess is TRBD1, with 10 bases matching. The CDR3 runs 22 residues from the cysteine to the phenylalanine. Just CDR3 DNA is preserved here, 66 bases in frame from base 1. Trimming at the junction amounts to 3 bases on V and 0 bases on J, and the germline ends lie 30 bases apart. The germline V gene specifies MDHEN as CDR1 and SYDVKM as CDR2. With the portions outside the CDR3 filled from the reference TRBV28 and TRBJ2-1 genes, the complete variable region becomes DVKVTQSSRYLVKRTGEKVFLECVQDMDHENMFWYRQDPGLGLRLIYFSYDVKMKEKGDIPEGYSVSREKKERFSLILESASTNQTSMYLCASSLDRGTAGGPTSSYNEQFFGPGTRLTVL.